This T cell receptor beta chain was captured in a study of glioma-infiltrating T cells. Amplification of TCR alpha and beta CDR3 regions from RNA used iRepertoire nested multiplex PCR. For one-step reverse transcription and amplification, roughly 95-400 ng of tissue mRNA or PBMC total RNA was used. TCRdb reprocessed the multiplex PCR reads via MiXCR and lists one record per CDR3 protein. The data contain approximately 89,000 distinct CDR3 sequences, less than 30% of them singletons. The V and J ends lost 7 bases and 4 bases respectively, with 11 bases between them. This CDR3 is 13 amino acids long. The germline gives CDR1 MRHNA, CDR2 SNTAGT. This clonotype came up many times.

V gene TRBV6-4 combines with J gene TRBJ1-5; D is uncertain. The material sequenced was glioma tissue, nonneoplastic brain tissue, or PBMCs (not recorded which). The TCR comes from a human donor with low-grade glioma or glioblastoma, undergoing nonglioma brain surgery, or in good health (not recorded which). CDR3 loop: CASIRRINQPQHF. In nucleotides, the CDR3 is TGTGCCAGCATCCGACGGATTAATCAGCCCCAGCATTTT.